The rows below give T cell receptor beta chains drawn from one sample of a study of T-cell reconstitution after alpha-beta-depleted transplantation in children. TCRdb called the PCR reads again in MiXCR, with one record for every CDR3 protein. In the table there are hundreds of thousands of distinct CDR3 sequences, 13% of which are singletons. The sequenced sample was PBMCs, mostly from graft donor cells, obtained 360 days after TCRalphabeta/CD19-depleted stem cell transplant. Receptors were obtained from a male patient aged 10-17 years who had a stem cell transplant for acute myeloid leukemia, so the T cells may come from the graft donor. Each CDR3 is given with its conserved first and last residue. Each record gives: clone size, J gene, V gene, D gene, CDR3 DNA, CDR3 protein. A D gene is named only where the DNA matches it firmly. Only some rows state a clone size, as once, few, many or a class for expanded clones.

few TRBJ2-1 TRBV6-4 NA TGTGCCAGCAGCTTGAGGCACAGGGACCACAATGAGCAGTTCTTC CASSLRHRDHNEQFF
NA TRBJ1-2 TRBV29-1 TRBD1 TGCAGCGGCGGGACAGCGCTCTATGGCTACACCTTC CSGGTALYGYTF
many TRBJ2-1 TRBV5-1 NA TGCGCCAGCAGCTTGTATGATGAGCAGTTCTTC CASSLYDEQFF
NA TRBJ2-1 TRBV11-2 NA TGTGCCAGCAGCATAGGGGCGCGGAATGAGCAGTTCTTC CASSIGARNEQFF
many TRBJ2-1 TRBV28 NA TGTGCCAGCAGTTTAGGGGGCGACCTGCAAATCACCAATGAGCAGTTCTTC CASSLGGDLQITNEQFF
NA TRBJ2-1 TRBV28 NA TGTGCCAGCAGACCACTTGGGCCGGGGCCACATGCGAGGGAGTCCTACAATGAGCAGTTCTTC CASRPLGPGPHARESYNEQFF
NA TRBJ2-3 TRBV4-3 NA TGCGCCAGCAGCCAATTAGTCAGGGCTGTAGATACGCAGTATTTT CASSQLVRAVDTQYF
few TRBJ2-1 TRBV5-1 TRBD2 TGCGCCAGCAGCTTGGCTTTTAGCGGGAGGGTCAATGAGCAGTTCTTC CASSLAFSGRVNEQFF
many TRBJ2-2 TRBV7-9 NA TGTGCCAGCAGCTTAGAGTGGAACACCGGGGAGCTGTTTTTT CASSLEWNTGELFF
few TRBJ2-3 TRBV27 NA TGTGCCAGCAGTTTATCCTCCTCCGGCACAGATACGCAGTATTTT CASSLSSSGTDTQYF
NA TRBJ2-7 TRBV9 TRBD2 TGTGCCAGCAGCGGAGTTACGGCTAGCGGATCCTACGAGCAGTACTTC CASSGVTASGSYEQYF
few TRBJ1-1 TRBV20-1 NA TGCAGTGCTGAAACAGGGAATGGGAACACTGAAGCTTTCTTT CSAETGNGNTEAFF
many TRBJ2-5 TRBV24-1 TRBD1 TGTGCCACACAGGGGGCGGGAGAGACCCAGTACTTC CATQGAGETQYF
few TRBJ2-3 TRBV12-3/TRBV12-4 TRBD2 TGTGCCAGCAGTTGGGGACTAGCGGGAGGGATCTCCACAGATACGCAGTATTTT CASSWGLAGGISTDTQYF
NA TRBJ1-6 TRBV28 TRBD1 TGTGCCAGCCTCAGGGGGTCCTATAATTCACCCCTCCACTTT CASLRGSYNSPLHF
few TRBJ2-5 TRBV4-2 NA TGTGCCAGCAGCCCTAAGACAGGAACCGACCAAGAGACCCAGTACTTC CASSPKTGTDQETQYF
many TRBJ2-1 TRBV4-3 TRBD2 TGCGCCAGCAGCGTCGGGAGCGGGAGTGGCTACAATGAGCAGTTCTTC CASSVGSGSGYNEQFF
NA TRBJ2-1 TRBV28 TRBD1 TGTGCCAGCAGTGGACAGGGGGACCCCCGCTTGTGGTACAATGAGCAGTTCTTC CASSGQGDPRLWYNEQFF
NA TRBJ2-1 TRBV3-1 NA TGTGCCAGCAGCCAATTGGGAACTAGCAGGAGTCACAATGAGCAGTTCTTC CASSQLGTSRSHNEQFF
few TRBJ2-3 TRBV7-8 NA TGTGCCAGCAGCTTATATAGTTATTTT CASSLYSYF
once TRBJ2-2 TRBV7-9 NA TGTGCCAGCAGCCCTTCACAGGGAAGGCGCACCGGGGAGCTGTTTTTT CASSPSQGRRTGELFF
NA TRBJ2-7 TRBV18 NA TGTGCCACCGGTACCCAGGGGTACGAGCAGTACTTC CATGTQGYEQYF
NA TRBJ2-7 TRBV2 NA TGTGCCAGCATCGGGGGGACAGATTCCTACGAGCAGTACTTC CASIGGTDSYEQYF
NA TRBJ2-3 TRBV29-1 NA TGCAGCGTTGAAGAATCAGGCCCTTATCAGTATTTT CSVEESGPYQYF
few TRBJ2-7 TRBV20-1 TRBD2 TGCAGTACCGAGACTAGCGGGAGCTCCTACGAGCAGTACTTC CSTETSGSSYEQYF
NA TRBJ1-1 TRBV29-1 NA TGCAGCGTTGTTCGGTCGAACACTGAAGCTTTCTTT CSVVRSNTEAFF
few TRBJ2-1 TRBV4-3 NA TGCGCCAGCAGCCAAGTGACTTGGGGTGAGCAGTTCTTC CASSQVTWGEQFF
NA TRBJ2-3 TRBV23-1 TRBD1 TGCGCCAGCAGTCTTCCTCCGGGACAGGCGGACACAGATACGCAGTATTTT CASSLPPGQADTDTQYF
NA TRBJ2-2 TRBV20-1 TRBD2 TGCTGTGCTAGGGTACTAGCGGGAAAGCTCCGAAACGGGGAGCTGTTTTTT CCARVLAGKLRNGELFF
many TRBJ2-7 TRBV28 NA TGTGCCAGCAGTTTTCAAGGGGGGAGGATCGCGCAGTACTTC CASSFQGGRIAQYF
NA TRBJ2-4 TRBV21-1 NA TGTGCCAGCAGCAAAAGCAGGCGCGCAGGGACTGGCGAAAAGTTAGCCAAAAACATTCAGTACTTC CASSKSRRAGTGEKLAKNIQYF
few TRBJ2-5 TRBV28 TRBD2 TGTGCCAGCACCCGGACTAGCGGGAGTGCGGAGACCCAGTACTTC CASTRTSGSAETQYF
NA TRBJ2-3 TRBV29-1 NA TGCAGCGTTGGTCACACAGATACGCAGTATTTT CSVGHTDTQYF
many TRBJ2-5 TRBV29-1 NA TGCAGCGTTGGCGGACAAGAGACCCAGTACTTC CSVGGQETQYF
NA TRBJ2-7 TRBV20-1 TRBD2 TGCAGTGCTAGAGGGGAAGCGGGGGTGACCTACGAGCAGTACTTC CSARGEAGVTYEQYF
many TRBJ2-3 TRBV29-1 TRBD2 TGCAGCGTTGGGGGGGGGTCAGATACGCAGTATTTT CSVGGGSDTQYF
many TRBJ1-4 TRBV5-6 NA TGTGCCAGCAGCTTTGGCAGGCAAAATGAAAAACTGTTTTTT CASSFGRQNEKLFF
few TRBJ1-5 TRBV20-1 NA TGCAGTGCTAGAGTCGGGAGGGCAAGGATCAATCAGCCCCAGCATTTT CSARVGRARINQPQHF
NA TRBJ2-7 TRBV7-8 TRBD1 TGTGCCAGCAGCTCCGAACCGGGACAGGGATTGCAGTACTTC CASSSEPGQGLQYF
few TRBJ2-7 TRBV20-1 TRBD2 TGCAGTGCTCGAGCTCTAGCGGGATTGTCCGAGCAGTACTTC CSARALAGLSEQYF
NA TRBJ2-7 TRBV5-1 TRBD2 TGCGCCAGCAGCCCGCGAAGTCTAGCGGGAGGGCCCGGGGCCTACGAGCAGTACTTC CASSPRSLAGGPGAYEQYF
many TRBJ2-5 TRBV20-1 NA TGCAGTGCCGTTCTGGGACCCCAAGAGACCCAGTACTTC CSAVLGPQETQYF
few TRBJ2-7 TRBV12-3/TRBV12-4 NA TGTGCCAGCAGTTTAGGCGGGATATCCGTCTCCTACGAGCAGTACTTC CASSLGGISVSYEQYF
NA TRBJ2-5 TRBV10-3 NA TGTGCCATCAGTGAGGGCCACCGGGACGGTAAAGAGACCCAGTACTTC CAISEGHRDGKETQYF
few TRBJ2-1 TRBV12-3/TRBV12-4 TRBD2 TGTGCCAGCAGTTTGGGCGGTGATGGGAGGGGATATGAGCAGTTCTTC CASSLGGDGRGYEQFF